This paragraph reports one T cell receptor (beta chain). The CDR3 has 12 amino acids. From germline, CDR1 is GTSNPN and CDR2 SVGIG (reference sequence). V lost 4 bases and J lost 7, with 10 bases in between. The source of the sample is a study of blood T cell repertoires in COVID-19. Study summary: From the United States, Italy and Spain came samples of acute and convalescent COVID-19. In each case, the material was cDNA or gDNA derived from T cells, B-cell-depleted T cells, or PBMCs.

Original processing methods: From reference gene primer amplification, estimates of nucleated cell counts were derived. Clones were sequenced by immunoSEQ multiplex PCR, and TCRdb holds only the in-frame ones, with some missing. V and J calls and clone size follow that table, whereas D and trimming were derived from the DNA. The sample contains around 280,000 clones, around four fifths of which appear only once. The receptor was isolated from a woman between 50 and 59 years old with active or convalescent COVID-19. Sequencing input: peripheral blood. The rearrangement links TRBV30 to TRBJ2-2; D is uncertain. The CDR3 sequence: CAWNDKSGELFF. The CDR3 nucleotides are TGTGCCTGGAACGACAAGAGCGGGGAGCTGTTTTTT.